One and the same sample provided the 3 T cell receptor beta chains below, sequenced in a study of Ad26.COV2.S vaccination and SARS-CoV-2 variants. Using immunoSEQ multiplex PCR, the repertoire was profiled, and TCRdb retains in-frame clones only, with some absent. The table lists 350,000 to 400,000 clones, around nine tenths of them singletons. Regarding treatment: some 19 received Ad26.COV2.S at low or high dose, single or two shots; about 5 received placebo; per-sample allocation not given. Sampling took place 63 days after the first vaccine or placebo injection. Sequences were derived from peripheral blood, sampled in a trial of Ad26.COV2.S vaccine versus placebo. The receptors derive from a person between 18 and 65 years old who received the Ad26.COV2.S COVID-19 vaccine or a placebo.

The rearrangement links TRBV15 to TRBJ1-5; no definite D call. This CDR3 is 15 amino acids long. Trimming removed 1 base at V and 2 bases at J, with 9 bases between. The germline gives CDR1 LNHNV, CDR2 YYDKDF (reference sequence). Written as DNA, the CDR3 is TGTGCCACCAGCAGAGGGCCTAGAGGCAATCAGCCCCAGCATTTT. This encodes CATSRGPRGNQPQHF.

The chain is built from TRBV5-1 and TRBJ2-2, with 9 bases lining up with TRBD2. Trimming cost V 5 bases and J 7 bases; bases outside gene matches: 3. The CDR3 spans 13 residues. Germline-derived CDR1 and CDR2 are SGHRS and YFSETQ. CDR3 sequence reads: CASRSSGSGELFF. The CDR3 DNA is TGCGCCAGCAGAAGTAGCGGGAGCGGGGAGCTGTTTTTT. Using reference TRBV5-1 and TRBJ2-2 for the parts outside the CDR3, the full variable domain is KAGVTQTPRYLIKTRGQQVTLSCSPISGHRSVSWYQQTPGQGLQFLFEYFSETQRNKGNFPGRFSGRQFSNSRSEMNVSTLELGDSALYLCASRSSGSGELFFGEGSRLTVL.

V gene TRBV30 combines with J gene TRBJ2-7; perhaps D is TRBD1 or TRBD2 (6 bases each). The germline V gene has CDR1 GTSNPN and CDR2 SVGIG (reference sequence). This CDR3 spans 15 amino acids. Deletions cut 1 base from V and 2 bases from J, with 15 bases between. The CDR3 DNA reads as TGTGCCTGGAGTGAGGGTCGGGGGACAACCTACGAGCAGTACTTC. Amino acid sequence: CAWSEGRGTTYEQYF.